This TCR beta chain derives from a study of T cell responses to AZD1222 COVID-19 vaccine. Study observations and caveats: Reports indicate that nearly half of spike-specific TCRs are directed at unmutated variant regions.

The CDR3 spans 12 residues. The germline CDR1 and CDR2 sequences are SGHAT and FQNNGV. The V gene lost 7 bases and the J gene lost 4 bases, with 9 bases spanning the gap. This clone was seen only a few times. Its antigen remains unidentified. This table comes from immunoSEQ multiplex PCR, and its TCRdb copy is limited to in-frame clones, with some not included. The table records around 65,000 clones, roughly four fifths of them present only once. The sequence came from an adult who received the AZD1222 COVID-19 vaccine. The genes are TRBV11-2 and TRBJ2-3, with D unclear. Sequences were derived from peripheral blood, sampled 28 days after the second AZD1222 dose. For the CDR3, the DNA is TGTGCCAGCACCCTTTATTCAGATACGCAGTATTTT. Its translation is CASTLYSDTQYF. The entire variable domain, with the rest obtained from reference TRBV11-2 and TRBJ2-3, is as follows: EAGVAQSPRYKIIEKRQSVAFWCNPISGHATLYWYQQILGQGPKLLIQFQNNGVVDDSQLPKDRFSAERLKGVDSTLKIQPAKLEDSAVYLCASTLYSDTQYFGPGTRLTVL.